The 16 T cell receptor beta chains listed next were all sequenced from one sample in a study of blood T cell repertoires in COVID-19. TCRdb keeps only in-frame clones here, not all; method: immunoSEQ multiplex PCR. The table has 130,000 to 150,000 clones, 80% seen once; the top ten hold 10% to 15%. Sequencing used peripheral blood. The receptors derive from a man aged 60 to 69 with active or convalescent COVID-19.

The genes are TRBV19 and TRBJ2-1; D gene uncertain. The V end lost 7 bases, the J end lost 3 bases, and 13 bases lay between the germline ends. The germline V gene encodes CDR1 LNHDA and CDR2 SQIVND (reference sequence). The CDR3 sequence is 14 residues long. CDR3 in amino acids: CASNPQTGYNEQFF. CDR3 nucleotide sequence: TGTGCCAGTAATCCCCAGACGGGCTACAATGAGCAGTTCTTC.

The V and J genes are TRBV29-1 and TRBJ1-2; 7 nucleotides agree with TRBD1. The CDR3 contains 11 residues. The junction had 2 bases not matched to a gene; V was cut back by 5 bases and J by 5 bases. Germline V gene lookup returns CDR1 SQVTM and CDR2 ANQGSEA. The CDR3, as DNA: TGCAGCGTTCTACAGGGGTATGGCTACACCTTC. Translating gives CSVLQGYGYTF.

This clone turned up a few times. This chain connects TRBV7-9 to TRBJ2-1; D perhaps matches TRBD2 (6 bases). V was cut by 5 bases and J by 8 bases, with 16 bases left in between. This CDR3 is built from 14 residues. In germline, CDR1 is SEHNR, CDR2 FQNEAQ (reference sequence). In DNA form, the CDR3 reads TGTGCCAGCAGCCCCCATAGGAGGGCGGATGAGCAGTTCTTC. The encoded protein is CASSPHRRADEQFF.

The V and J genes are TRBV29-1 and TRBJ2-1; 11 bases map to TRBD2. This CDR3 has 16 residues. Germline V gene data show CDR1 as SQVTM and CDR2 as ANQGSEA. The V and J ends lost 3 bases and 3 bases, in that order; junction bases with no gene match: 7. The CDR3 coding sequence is TGCAGCGTTGATGCAGCGGGGACTAGCGGCTACAATGAGCAGTTCTTC. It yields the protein CSVDAAGTSGYNEQFF.

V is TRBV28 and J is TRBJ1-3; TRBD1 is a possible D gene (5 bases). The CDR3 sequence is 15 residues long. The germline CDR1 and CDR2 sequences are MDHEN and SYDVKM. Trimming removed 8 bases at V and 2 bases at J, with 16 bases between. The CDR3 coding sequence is TGTGCCAGCCTCCGCGGGGGAGGCGCTGGAAACACCATATATTTT. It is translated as CASLRGGGAGNTIYF.

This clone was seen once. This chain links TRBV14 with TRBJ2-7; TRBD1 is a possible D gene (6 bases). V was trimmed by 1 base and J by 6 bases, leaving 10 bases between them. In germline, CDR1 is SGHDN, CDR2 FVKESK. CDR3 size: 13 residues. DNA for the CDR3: TGTGCCAGCAGCCAAGTCAGGGGTGGCGAGCAGTACTTC. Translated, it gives CASSQVRGGEQYF. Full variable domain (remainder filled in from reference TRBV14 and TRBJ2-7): EAGVTQFPSHSVIEKGQTVTLRCDPISGHDNLYWYRRVMGKEIKFLLHFVKESKQDESGMPNNRFLAERTGGTYSTLKVQPAELEDSGVYFCASSQVRGGEQYFGPGTRLTVT.

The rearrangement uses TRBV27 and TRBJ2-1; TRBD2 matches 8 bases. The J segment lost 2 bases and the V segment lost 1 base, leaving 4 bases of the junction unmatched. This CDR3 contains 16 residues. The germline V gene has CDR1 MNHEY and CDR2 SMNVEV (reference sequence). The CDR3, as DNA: TGTGCCAGCAGTTTATTTCCGGGAGGGCCCTACAATGAGCAGTTCTTC. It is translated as CASSLFPGGPYNEQFF.

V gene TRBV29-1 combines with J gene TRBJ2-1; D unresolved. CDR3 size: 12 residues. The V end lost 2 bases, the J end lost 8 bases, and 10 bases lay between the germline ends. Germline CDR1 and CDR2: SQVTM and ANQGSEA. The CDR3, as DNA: TGCAGCGTTGAATCCCGTATATATGAGCAGTTCTTC. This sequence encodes CSVESRIYEQFF.

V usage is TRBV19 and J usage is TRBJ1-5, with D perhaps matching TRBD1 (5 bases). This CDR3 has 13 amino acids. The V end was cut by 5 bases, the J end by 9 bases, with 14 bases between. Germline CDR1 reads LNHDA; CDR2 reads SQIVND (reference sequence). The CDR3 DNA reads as TGTGCCAGTAGTCAGGGTCCAGGATCGCCCCAGCATTTT. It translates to CASSQGPGSPQHF.

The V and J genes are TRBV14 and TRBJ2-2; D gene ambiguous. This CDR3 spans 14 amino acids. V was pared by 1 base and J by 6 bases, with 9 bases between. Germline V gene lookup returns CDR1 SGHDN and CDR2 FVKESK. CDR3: CASSQAAVAGELFF. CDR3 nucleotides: TGTGCCAGCAGCCAAGCCGCGGTGGCCGGGGAGCTGTTTTTT.

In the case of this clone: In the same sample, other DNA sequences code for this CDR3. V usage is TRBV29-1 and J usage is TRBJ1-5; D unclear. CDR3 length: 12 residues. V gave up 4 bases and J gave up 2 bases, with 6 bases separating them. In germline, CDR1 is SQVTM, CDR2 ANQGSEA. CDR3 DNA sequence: TGCAGCGTTGGGGGAGGCAATCAGCCCCAGCATTTT. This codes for CSVGGGNQPQHF.

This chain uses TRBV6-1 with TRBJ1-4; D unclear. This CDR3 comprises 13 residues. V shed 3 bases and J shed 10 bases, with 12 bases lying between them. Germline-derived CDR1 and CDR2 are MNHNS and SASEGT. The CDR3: CASSDRRARKLFF. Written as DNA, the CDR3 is TGTGCCAGCAGTGACCGGAGAGCTCGAAAACTGTTTTTT.

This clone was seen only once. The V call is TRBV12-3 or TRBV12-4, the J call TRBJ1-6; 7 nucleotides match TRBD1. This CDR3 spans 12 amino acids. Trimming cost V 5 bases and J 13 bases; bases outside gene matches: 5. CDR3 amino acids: CASSRQGHPLHF. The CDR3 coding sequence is TGTGCCAGCAGTCGACAGGGCCATCCCCTCCACTTT.

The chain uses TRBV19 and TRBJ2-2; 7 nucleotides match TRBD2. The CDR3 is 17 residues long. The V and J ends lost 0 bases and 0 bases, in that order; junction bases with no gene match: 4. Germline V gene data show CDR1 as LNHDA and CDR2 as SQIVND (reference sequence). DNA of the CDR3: TGTGCCAGTAGTATAGATGGGGAGGGGCCGAACACCGGGGAGCTGTTTTTT. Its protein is CASSIDGEGPNTGELFF.

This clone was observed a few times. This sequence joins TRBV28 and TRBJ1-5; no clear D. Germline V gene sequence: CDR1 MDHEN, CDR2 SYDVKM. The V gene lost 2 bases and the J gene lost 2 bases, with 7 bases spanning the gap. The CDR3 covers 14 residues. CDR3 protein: CASSLRVGNQPQHF. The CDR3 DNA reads TGTGCCAGCAGTTTACGGGTCGGCAATCAGCCCCAGCATTTT.

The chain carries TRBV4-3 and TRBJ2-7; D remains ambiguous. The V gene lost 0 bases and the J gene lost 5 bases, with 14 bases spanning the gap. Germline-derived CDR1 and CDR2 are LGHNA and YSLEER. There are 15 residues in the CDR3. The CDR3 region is CASSQDRASPNEQYF. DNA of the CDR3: TGCGCCAGCAGCCAAGATCGAGCCTCCCCCAACGAGCAGTACTTC.